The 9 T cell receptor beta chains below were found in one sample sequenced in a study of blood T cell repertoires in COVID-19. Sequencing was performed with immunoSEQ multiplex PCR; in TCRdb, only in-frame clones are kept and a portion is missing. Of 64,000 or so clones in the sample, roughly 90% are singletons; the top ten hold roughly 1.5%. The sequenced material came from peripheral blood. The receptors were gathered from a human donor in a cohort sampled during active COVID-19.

As DNA, the CDR3 is TGCGCCAGCAGCTTGGACGGCGGTCCCTACAATGAGCAGTTCTTC. It specifies CASSLDGGPYNEQFF. The V call is TRBV5-1, the J call TRBJ2-1; the D is unclear. The germline V gene has CDR1 SGHRS and CDR2 YFSETQ. The CDR3 runs 15 residues. Between the trimmed V and J ends, which lost 0 bases and 2 bases, there was a span of 9 bases.

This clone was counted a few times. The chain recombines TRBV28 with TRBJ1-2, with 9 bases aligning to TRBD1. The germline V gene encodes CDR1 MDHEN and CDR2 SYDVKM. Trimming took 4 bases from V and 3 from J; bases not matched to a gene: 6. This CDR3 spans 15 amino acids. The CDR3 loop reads CASSSGQGSYYGYTF. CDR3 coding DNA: TGTGCCAGCAGTTCGGGACAGGGATCCTACTATGGCTACACCTTC.

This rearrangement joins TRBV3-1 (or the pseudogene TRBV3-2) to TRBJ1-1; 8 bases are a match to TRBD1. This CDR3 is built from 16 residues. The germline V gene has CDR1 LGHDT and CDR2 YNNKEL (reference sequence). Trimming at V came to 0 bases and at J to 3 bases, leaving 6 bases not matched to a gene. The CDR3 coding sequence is TGTGCCAGCAGCCAAGATCTACAGGGGGGTCACACTGAAGCTTTCTTT. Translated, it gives CASSQDLQGGHTEAFF.

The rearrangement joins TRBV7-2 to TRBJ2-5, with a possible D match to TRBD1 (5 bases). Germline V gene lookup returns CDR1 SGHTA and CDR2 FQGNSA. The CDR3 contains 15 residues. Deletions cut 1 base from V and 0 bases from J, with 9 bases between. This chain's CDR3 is CASSLGGSYQETQYF. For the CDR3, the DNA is TGTGCCAGCAGCTTAGGGGGCTCGTACCAAGAGACCCAGTACTTC.

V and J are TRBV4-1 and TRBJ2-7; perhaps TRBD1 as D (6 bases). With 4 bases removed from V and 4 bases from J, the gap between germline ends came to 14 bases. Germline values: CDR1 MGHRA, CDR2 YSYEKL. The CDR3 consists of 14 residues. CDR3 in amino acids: CASSRAGAQYEQYF. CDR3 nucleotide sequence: TGCGCCAGCAGCCGGGCAGGGGCTCAATACGAGCAGTACTTC.

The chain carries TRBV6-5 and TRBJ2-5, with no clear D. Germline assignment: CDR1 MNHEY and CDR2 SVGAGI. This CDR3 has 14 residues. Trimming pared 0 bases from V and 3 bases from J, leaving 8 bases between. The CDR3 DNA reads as TGTGCCAGCAGTTACTCGGGCCCAAAAGAGACCCAGTACTTC. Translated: CASSYSGPKETQYF.

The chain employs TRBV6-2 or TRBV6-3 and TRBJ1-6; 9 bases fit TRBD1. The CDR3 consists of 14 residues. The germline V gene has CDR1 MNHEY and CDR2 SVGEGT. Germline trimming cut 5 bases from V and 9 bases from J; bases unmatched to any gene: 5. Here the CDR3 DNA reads TGTGCCAGCAGTCCGGGACAGGGCAGTTCACCCCTCCACTTT. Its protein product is CASSPGQGSSPLHF.

DNA for the CDR3: TGTGCCAGCAGCAAACTACAGGCCCACTCCCTCGGGCAGTACTTC. Translating gives CASSKLQAHSLGQYF. The genes are TRBV27 and TRBJ2-7; a weak D match, TRBD1 (5 bases). V was trimmed by 6 bases and J by 9 bases, leaving 24 bases between them. The CDR3 has 15 residues. The V gene's germline CDR1 is MNHEY and CDR2 SMNVEV (reference sequence).

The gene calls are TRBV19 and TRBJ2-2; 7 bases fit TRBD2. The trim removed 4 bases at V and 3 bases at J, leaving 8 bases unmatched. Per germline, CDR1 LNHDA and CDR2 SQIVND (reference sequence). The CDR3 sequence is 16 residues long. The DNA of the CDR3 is TGTGCCAGTAGTACGCCTACTGGGGGGGACACCGGGGAGCTGTTTTTT. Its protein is CASSTPTGGDTGELFF. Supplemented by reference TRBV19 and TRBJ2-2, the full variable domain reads DGGITQSPKYLFRKEGQNVTLSCEQNLNHDAMYWYRQDPGQGLRLIYYSQIVNDFQKGDIAEGYSVSREKKESFPLTVTSAQKNPTAFYLCASSTPTGGDTGELFFGEGSRLTVL.